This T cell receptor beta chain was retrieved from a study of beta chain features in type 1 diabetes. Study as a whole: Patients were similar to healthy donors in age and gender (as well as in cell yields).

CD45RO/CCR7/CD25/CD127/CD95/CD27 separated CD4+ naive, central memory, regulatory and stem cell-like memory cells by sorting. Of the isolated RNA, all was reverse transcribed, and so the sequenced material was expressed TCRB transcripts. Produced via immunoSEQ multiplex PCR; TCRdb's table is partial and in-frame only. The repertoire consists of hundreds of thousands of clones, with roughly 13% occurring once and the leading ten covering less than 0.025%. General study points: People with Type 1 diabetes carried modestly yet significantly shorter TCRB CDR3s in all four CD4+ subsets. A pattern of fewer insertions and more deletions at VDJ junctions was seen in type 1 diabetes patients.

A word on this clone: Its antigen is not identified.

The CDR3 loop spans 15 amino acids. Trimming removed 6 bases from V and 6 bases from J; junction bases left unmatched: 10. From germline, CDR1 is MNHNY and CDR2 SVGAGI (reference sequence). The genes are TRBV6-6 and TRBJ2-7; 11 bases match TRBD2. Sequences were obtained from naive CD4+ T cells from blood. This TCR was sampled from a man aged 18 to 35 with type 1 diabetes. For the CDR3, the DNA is TGTGCCAGCAGCCGCCTGACTAGCGGGGCCGTCGAGCAGTACTTC. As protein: CASSRLTSGAVEQYF.